A single sample is the source of the 7 T cell receptor beta chains below, sequenced in a study of blood T cell repertoires in COVID-19. The table came from immunoSEQ multiplex PCR; TCRdb's copy has only in-frame clones and leaves some out. The table has around 70,000 clones, 70% to 85% seen once. The sample was peripheral blood. Every receptor here comes from a man in his sixties with acute or convalescent COVID-19.

The J gene is TRBJ2-3, the V gene TRBV5-1; perhaps TRBD1 as D (6 bases). The V gene's germline CDR1 is SGHRS and CDR2 YFSETQ. This CDR3 spans 13 amino acids. Trimming stripped 4 bases from V and 6 bases from J, with 12 bases between. The CDR3 loop reads CASSIQGSDTQYF. In DNA, the CDR3 is TGCGCCAGCAGCATACAGGGTAGCGATACGCAGTATTTT.

V is TRBV7-9 and J is TRBJ2-1; 8 bases agree with TRBD2. CDR3 size: 11 residues. The V gene end was trimmed by 5 bases and the J gene end by 12 bases; junction bases not matched to a gene: 3. Per germline, CDR1 SEHNR and CDR2 FQNEAQ (reference sequence). The CDR3 sequence is CASSPGGRQFF. Here the CDR3 DNA reads TGTGCCAGCAGCCCGGGGGGGAGGCAGTTCTTC.

This clone was picked up a small number of times. This sequence joins TRBV7-2 and TRBJ1-1, with 12 bases identical to TRBD1. CDR1 and CDR2 (germline): SGHTA, FQGNSA. The CDR3 length is 17 residues. Losses at the gene ends were 5 bases for V and 4 bases for J; bases not matched to a gene: 11. This chain's CDR3 is CASSQPGQGARGTEAFF. For the CDR3, the DNA is TGTGCCAGCAGCCAACCGGGACAGGGGGCTCGGGGCACTGAAGCTTTCTTT.

V is TRBV6-4 and J is TRBJ2-4, with 13 bases aligning to TRBD2. Per germline, CDR1 MRHNA and CDR2 SNTAGT. This CDR3 is 15 amino acids long. V trimming: 3 bases; J trimming: 7 bases; junction bases outside the gene matches: 3. For the CDR3, the DNA is TGTGCCAGCAGTGAAACTAGCGGGGGGGACAACATTCAGTACTTC. Translation gives CASSETSGGDNIQYF.

The chain joins TRBV5-1 to TRBJ2-2; a possible D gene is TRBD1 (6 bases). CDR3 size: 14 residues. V was cut by 1 base and J by 7 bases, with 11 bases left in between. Germline CDR1 SGHRS, CDR2 YFSETQ. DNA of the CDR3: TGCGCCAGCAGCTTGAGCCAGGGGATCGGGGAGCTGTTTTTT. Protein: CASSLSQGIGELFF.

As for this clone: This sample also contains other DNA sequences that code for the same CDR3. V gene TRBV19 combines with J gene TRBJ1-5; 8 nucleotides match TRBD1. CDR3 length: 15 residues. Trimming removed 5 bases from V and 0 bases from J; junction bases left unmatched: 3. Germline loops: CDR1 LNHDA, CDR2 SQIVND (reference sequence). CDR3 sequence reads: CASSQTGVSNQPQHF. The CDR3 nucleotides read TGTGCCAGTAGTCAGACAGGGGTTAGCAATCAGCCCCAGCATTTT.

The chain uses TRBV4-1 and TRBJ1-2; 10 bases match TRBD1. J was trimmed by 7 bases and V by 4 bases; bases with no gene match: 12. Germline CDR1 reads MGHRA; CDR2 reads YSYEKL. The CDR3 sequence is 16 residues long. CDR3 nucleotide sequence: TGCGCCAGCAGCCTCGCTTCCGGGACAGGGGTATTTGGCTACACCTTC. The encoded protein is CASSLASGTGVFGYTF.